A selection of T cell receptor beta chains follows, all from one sample in a study of T cell responses to AZD1222 COVID-19 vaccine. TCRdb's table, derived via immunoSEQ multiplex PCR, lists solely in-frame clones and lacks some. The sample comprises some 95,000 clones, more than 75% of which are singletons, and about 12% rests with the top ten. This sample comprised peripheral blood, obtained 28 days after the second AZD1222 dose. Every receptor here comes from an adult who received the AZD1222 COVID-19 vaccine. Each CDR3 is given without its conserved first and last residue. The order of the fields is clone size, V gene, D gene, CDR3 protein. The D gene is left open where the match is weak. Part of the rows lack a size; the others show once, few, many or a class for expanded clones.

NA TRBV20-1 NA SASQEATFFYEQY
NA TRBV12-3/TRBV12-4 NA ASSSSGAEAF
NA TRBV11-3 NA ASSLDGGDTEAF
NA TRBV7-2 NA ASSFEIYRSDSYNSPLH
NA TRBV11-2 TRBD2 ASSTPGGGAPNTGELF
NA TRBV4-2 NA ASSQGDQGISYNEQF
NA TRBV7-8 NA ASARKNTGELF
NA TRBV4-1 NA ASSQERTFNQPQH
NA TRBV7-2 NA ASSLGLAIGYT
NA TRBV5-4 NA ASSPTSSSTGDGYT
few TRBV6-5 NA ASSYSRSNTGELF
NA TRBV9 TRBD2 ASSVGGGVAGIETQY
once TRBV11-2 NA ASSLGLVGNTIY
NA TRBV2 TRBD2 ASSVRGGTGELF
few TRBV6-5 TRBD1 ASSYSITGGGDGYT
NA TRBV7-9 NA ASSLEGLESYEQY
NA TRBV6-5 TRBD2 ASSRGADTQY
NA TRBV6-5 NA ASTATDIAKNIQY
once TRBV29-1 NA SVASATYEQY
NA TRBV19 NA ASSLAATSNQPQH
NA TRBV5-6 TRBD1 ASSPLSNRGWSGYT
NA TRBV6-6 NA ASSYVRVTEAF
NA TRBV7-5 NA VRSYSTPGGWETQY